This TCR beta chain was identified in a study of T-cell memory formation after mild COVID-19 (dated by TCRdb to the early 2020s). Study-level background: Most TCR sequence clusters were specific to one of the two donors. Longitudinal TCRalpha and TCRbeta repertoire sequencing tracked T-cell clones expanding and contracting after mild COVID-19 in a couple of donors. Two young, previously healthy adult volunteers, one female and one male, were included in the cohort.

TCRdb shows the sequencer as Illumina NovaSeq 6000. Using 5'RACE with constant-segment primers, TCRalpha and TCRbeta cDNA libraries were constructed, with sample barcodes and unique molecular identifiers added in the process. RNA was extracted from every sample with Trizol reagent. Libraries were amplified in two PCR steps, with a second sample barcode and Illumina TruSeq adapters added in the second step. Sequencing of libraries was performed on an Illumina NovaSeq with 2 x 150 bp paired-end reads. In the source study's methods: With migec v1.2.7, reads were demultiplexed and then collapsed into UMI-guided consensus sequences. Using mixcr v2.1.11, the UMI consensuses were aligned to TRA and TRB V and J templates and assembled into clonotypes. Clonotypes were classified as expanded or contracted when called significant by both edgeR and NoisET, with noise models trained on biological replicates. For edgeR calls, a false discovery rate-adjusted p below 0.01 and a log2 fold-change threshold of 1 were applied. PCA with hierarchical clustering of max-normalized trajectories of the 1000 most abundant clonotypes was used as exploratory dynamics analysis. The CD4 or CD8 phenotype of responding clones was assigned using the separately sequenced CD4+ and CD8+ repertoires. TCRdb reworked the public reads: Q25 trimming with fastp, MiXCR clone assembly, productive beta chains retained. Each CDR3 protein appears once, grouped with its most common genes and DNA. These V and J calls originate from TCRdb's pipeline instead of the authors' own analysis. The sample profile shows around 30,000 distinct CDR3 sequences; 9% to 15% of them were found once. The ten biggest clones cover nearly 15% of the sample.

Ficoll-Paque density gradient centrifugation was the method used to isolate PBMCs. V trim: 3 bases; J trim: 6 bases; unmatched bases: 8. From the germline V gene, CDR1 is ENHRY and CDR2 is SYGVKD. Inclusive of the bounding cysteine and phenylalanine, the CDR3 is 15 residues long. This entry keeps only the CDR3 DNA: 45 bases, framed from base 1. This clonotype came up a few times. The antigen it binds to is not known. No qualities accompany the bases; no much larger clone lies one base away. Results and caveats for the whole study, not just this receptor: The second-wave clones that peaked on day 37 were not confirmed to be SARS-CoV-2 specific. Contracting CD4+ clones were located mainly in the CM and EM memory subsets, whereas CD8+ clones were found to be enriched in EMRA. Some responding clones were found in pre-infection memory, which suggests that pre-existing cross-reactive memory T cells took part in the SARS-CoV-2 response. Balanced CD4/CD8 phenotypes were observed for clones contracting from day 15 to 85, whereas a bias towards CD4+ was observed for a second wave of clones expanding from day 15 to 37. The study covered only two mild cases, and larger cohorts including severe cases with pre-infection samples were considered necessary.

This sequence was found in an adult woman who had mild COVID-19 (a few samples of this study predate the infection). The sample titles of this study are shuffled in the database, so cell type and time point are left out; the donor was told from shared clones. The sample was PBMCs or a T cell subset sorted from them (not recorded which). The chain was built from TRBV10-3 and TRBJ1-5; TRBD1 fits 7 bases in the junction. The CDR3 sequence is CAISDFDRVGQPQHF. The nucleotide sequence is TGTGCCATCAGTGATTTTGACAGGGTGGGTCAGCCCCAGCATTTT.